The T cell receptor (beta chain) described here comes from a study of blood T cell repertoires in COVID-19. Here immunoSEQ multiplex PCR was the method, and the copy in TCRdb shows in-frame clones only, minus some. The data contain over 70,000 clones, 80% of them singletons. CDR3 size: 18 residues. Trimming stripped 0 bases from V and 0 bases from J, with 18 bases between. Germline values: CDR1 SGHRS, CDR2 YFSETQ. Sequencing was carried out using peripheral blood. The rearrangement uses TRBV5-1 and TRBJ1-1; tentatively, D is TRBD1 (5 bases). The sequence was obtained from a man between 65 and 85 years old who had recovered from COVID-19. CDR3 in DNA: TGCGCCAGCAGCTTGGTTTCCCTCGACAGCGCCATGAACACTGAAGCTTTCTTT. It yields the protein CASSLVSLDSAMNTEAFF.